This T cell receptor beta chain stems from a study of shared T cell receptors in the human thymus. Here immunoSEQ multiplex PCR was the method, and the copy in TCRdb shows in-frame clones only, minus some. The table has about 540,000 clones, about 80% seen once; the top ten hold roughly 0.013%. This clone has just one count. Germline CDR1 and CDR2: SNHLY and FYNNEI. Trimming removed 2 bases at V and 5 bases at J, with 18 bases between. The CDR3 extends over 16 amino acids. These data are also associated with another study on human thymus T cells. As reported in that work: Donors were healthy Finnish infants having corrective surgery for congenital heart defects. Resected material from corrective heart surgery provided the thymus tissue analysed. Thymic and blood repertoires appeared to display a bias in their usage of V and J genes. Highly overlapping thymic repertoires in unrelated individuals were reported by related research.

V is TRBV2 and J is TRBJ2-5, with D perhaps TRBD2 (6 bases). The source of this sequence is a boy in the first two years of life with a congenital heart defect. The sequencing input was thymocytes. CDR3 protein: CASSERWRARAETQYF. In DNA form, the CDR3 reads TGTGCCAGCAGTGAAAGGTGGAGGGCCCGGGCGGAGACCCAGTACTTC.